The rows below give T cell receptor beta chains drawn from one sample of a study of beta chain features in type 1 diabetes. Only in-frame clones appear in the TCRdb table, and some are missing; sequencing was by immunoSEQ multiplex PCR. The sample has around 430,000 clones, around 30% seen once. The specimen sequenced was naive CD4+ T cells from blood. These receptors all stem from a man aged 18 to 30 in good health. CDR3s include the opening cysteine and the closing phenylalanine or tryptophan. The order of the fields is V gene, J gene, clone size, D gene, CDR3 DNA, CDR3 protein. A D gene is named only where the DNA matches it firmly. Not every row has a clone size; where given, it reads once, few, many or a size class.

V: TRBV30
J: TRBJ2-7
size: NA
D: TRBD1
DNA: TGTGCCTTCGGACAGGGCTACGAGCAGTACTTC
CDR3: CAFGQGYEQYF

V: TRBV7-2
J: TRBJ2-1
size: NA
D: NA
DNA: TGTGCCAGCAGCCGCCAGGGTAGCGTCAATGAGCAGTTCTTC
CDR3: CASSRQGSVNEQFF

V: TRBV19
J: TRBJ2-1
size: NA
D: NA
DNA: TGTGCCAGTACGACTGGGTCCTACAATGAGCAGTTCTTC
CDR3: CASTTGSYNEQFF

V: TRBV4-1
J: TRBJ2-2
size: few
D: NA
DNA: TGCGCCAGCAGCCAAGTGCGCTGGACCGGGGAGCTGTTTTTT
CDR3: CASSQVRWTGELFF

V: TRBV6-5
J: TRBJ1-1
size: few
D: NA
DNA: TGTGCCAGCAGTACCTTCTGGAACACTGAAGCTTTCTTT
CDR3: CASSTFWNTEAFF

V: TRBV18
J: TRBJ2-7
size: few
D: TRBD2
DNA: TGTGCCAGCTCACAGGGACTAGCGGGAGCTCGCGAGCAGTACTTC
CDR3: CASSQGLAGAREQYF

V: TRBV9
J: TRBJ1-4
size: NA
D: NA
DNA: TGTGCCAGCAGTAAGGGGATAAGGAATGAAAAACTGTTTTTT
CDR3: CASSKGIRNEKLFF

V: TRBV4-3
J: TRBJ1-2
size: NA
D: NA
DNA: TGCGCCAGCAGCCAAGTGAGGGGCGGCTACACCTTC
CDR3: CASSQVRGGYTF

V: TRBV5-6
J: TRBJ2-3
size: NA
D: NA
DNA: TGTGCCAGCAGCTTGGCCCGGCCAGGGGGCACAGATACGCAGTATTTT
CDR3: CASSLARPGGTDTQYF

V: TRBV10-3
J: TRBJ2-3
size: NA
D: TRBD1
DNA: TGTGCCATCCTAGGACAGGGGACAGATACGCAGTATTTT
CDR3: CAILGQGTDTQYF

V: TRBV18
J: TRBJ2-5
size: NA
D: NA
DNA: TGTGCCAGCTCACCACCGTATGGCGAGACCCAGTACTTC
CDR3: CASSPPYGETQYF

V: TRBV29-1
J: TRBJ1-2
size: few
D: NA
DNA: TGCAGCGTTGAAGAGGGACACCGCTACACCTTC
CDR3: CSVEEGHRYTF

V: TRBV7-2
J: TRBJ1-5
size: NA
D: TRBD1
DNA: TGTGCCAGCAGCTCACGGACAGGGGGCTTGGGCAATCAGCCCCAGCATTTT
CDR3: CASSSRTGGLGNQPQHF

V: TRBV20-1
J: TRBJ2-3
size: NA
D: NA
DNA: TGCAGTGCTGCCCAGGGAGATACGCAGTATTTT
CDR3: CSAAQGDTQYF

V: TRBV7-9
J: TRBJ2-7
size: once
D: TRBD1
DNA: TGTGCCAGCAGCTCTCCGGACAGGGGGGGCTACGAGCAGTACTTC
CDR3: CASSSPDRGGYEQYF

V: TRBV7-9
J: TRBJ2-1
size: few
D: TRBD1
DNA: TGTGCCAGCAGCCCCCCCGGGACAGGGCTCTACAATGAGCAGTTCTTC
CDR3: CASSPPGTGLYNEQFF

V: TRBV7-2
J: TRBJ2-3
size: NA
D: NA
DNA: TGTGCCAGCAGCCCCGCGGACTGGTATAGCACAGATACGCAGTATTTT
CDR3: CASSPADWYSTDTQYF

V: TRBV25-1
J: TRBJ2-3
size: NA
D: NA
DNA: TGTGCCAGCAGTGAATTTGGAGGGTCCCGCACAGATACGCAGTATTTT
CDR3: CASSEFGGSRTDTQYF

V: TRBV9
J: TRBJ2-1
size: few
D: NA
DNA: TGTGCCAGCAGCGTAACCCAGGCTACCTACAATGAGCAGTTCTTC
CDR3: CASSVTQATYNEQFF

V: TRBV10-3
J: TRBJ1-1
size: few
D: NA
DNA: TGTGCCATCACCGAACAGGAGAACACTGAAGCTTTCTTT
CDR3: CAITEQENTEAFF

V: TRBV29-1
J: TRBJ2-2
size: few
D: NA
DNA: TGCAGCCGGGGAGTCACCGGGGAGCTGTTTTTT
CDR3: CSRGVTGELFF

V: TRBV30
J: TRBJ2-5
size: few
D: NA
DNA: TGTGCCTGGAGTAAGTTTCGGGCCGGTCTCCGGGAGACCCAGTACTTC
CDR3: CAWSKFRAGLRETQYF

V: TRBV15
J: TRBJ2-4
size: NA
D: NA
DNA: TGTGCCACCAGCAGAACCGAGGGCAGGGAACTAGCCAAAAACATTCAGTACTTC
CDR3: CATSRTEGRELAKNIQYF

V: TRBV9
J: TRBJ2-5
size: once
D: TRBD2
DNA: TGTGCCAGCAGCGTAACTAGCGGGAGAGGTACTCAAGAGACCCAGTACTTC
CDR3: CASSVTSGRGTQETQYF

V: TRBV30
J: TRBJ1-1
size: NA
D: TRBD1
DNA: TGTGCCTGGAGACCTCGGACAGGAGAAGCTTTCTTT
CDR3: CAWRPRTGEAFF

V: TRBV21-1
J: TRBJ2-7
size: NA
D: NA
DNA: TGTGCCAGCAGCAAAGTACCCGAAGTTTTTTACTACGAGCAGTACTTC
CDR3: CASSKVPEVFYYEQYF

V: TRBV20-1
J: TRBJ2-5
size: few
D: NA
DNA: TGCAGTGCTAACCGAGAGACCCAGTACTTC
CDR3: CSANRETQYF

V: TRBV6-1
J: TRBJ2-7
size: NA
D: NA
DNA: TGTGCCAGCAGTGATCAGGGGCGACACGAGCAGTACTTC
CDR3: CASSDQGRHEQYF

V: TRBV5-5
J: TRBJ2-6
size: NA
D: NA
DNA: TGTGCCAGCAGCAATGAACTTCTCTCTGGGGCCAACGTCCTGACTTTC
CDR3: CASSNELLSGANVLTF

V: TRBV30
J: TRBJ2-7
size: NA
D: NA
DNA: TGTGCCTGGGGAGCGCCCGCCTACGAGCAGTACTTC
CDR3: CAWGAPAYEQYF

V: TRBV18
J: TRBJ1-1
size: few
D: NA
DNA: TGTGCCAGCTCACCCTATGGGGGGGCTGAAGCTTTCTTT
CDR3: CASSPYGGAEAFF

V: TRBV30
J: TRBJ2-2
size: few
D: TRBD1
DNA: TGTGCCTGGAGTGCCACAGGGGCCGGGGAGCTGTTTTTT
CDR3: CAWSATGAGELFF

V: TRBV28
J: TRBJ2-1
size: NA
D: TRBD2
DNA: TGTGCCAGCAGTGGTAGCGGGAGATTCTACAATGAGCAGTTCTTC
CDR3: CASSGSGRFYNEQFF

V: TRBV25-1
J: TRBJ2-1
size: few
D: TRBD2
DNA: TGTGCCAGCAGTGCCGCGTTGGGCGGGGGAAGCTGGGAGCAGTTCTTC
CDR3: CASSAALGGGSWEQFF

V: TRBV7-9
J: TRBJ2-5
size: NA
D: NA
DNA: TGTGCCAGCAGCCCGCGCGGGGTCGGGGAGACCCAGTACTTC
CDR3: CASSPRGVGETQYF

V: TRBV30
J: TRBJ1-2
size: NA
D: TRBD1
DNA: TGTGCCTGGACGGGAACTTGGGGACAGGATGGCTACACCTTC
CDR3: CAWTGTWGQDGYTF

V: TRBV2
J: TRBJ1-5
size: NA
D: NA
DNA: TGTGCCAGCAGTGAAAGGGAGCAAGGTCAGCCCCAGCATTTT
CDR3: CASSEREQGQPQHF

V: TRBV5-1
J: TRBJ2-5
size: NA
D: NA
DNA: TGCGCCAGCAGCTGGGGTGGGGAGACCCAGTACTTC
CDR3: CASSWGGETQYF